Described below is a single T cell receptor beta chain sequence and its context. The sample belongs to a study of OX40 agonist ivuxolimab in advanced cancers. Sequenced by immunoSEQ multiplex PCR; TCRdb stores in-frame clones only, minus some. The top ten hold 0.44% of the sample, which has 73,000 or so clones, roughly 92% seen once. V lost 0 bases to trimming and J lost 0 bases, with 7 bases between them. This CDR3 region has 14 residues. Germline V gives CDR1 SGDLS, CDR2 YYNGEE. Blood sampling was done at baseline, cycle 4 day 1, and cycle 7 day 1. The sequence came from an adult with an advanced solid tumor such as melanoma, head and neck, liver or kidney cancer. Sample: CD4+ or CD8+ T cells sorted from blood, taken in a trial of the OX40 agonist ivuxolimab. This chain joins TRBV9 and TRBJ2-7, with D unclear. CDR3 sequence: CASSVGGLSYEQYF. The CDR3, as DNA: TGTGCCAGCAGCGTAGGTGGCCTCTCCTACGAGCAGTACTTC.